Below, 14 T cell receptor beta chains from the same sample are listed, as sequenced in a study of blood T cell repertoires in COVID-19. Profiled with immunoSEQ multiplex PCR; TCRdb holds only in-frame clones, not every one. The sample contains 230,000 or so clones, 84% of which appear only once. Source material: peripheral blood. The receptors shown here come from a middle-aged man who had recovered from COVID-19.

The rearrangement links TRBV5-1 to TRBJ1-1; weak D call: TRBD1 (6 bases). This CDR3 region has 14 residues. The ends were cut back, 6 bases at V and 1 base at J, with 13 bases in the middle. Germline CDR1 and CDR2: SGHRS and YFSETQ. The CDR3 sequence is CASNGGAGNTEAFF. For the CDR3, the DNA is TGCGCCAGCAATGGGGGGGCAGGGAACACTGAAGCTTTCTTT.

V usage is TRBV4-3 and J usage is TRBJ1-1, with D possibly TRBD1 on 6 matching bases. The CDR3 runs to 15 residues. The germline CDR1 and CDR2 sequences are LGHNA and YSLEER. V lost 3 bases, J lost 1 base, and 12 bases lay in between. In DNA form, the CDR3 reads TGCGCCAGCAGCCATGACAGGATTCAGAACACTGAAGCTTTCTTT. Its translation is CASSHDRIQNTEAFF.

The rearrangement uses TRBV6-6 and TRBJ1-5, with TRBD1 identical over 7 bases. The CDR3 totals 16 residues. Unmatched junction bases numbered 3, after V lost 1 base and J lost 0 bases. Germline lookup yields CDR1 MNHNY and CDR2 SVGAGI (reference sequence). CDR3 residues: CASSYFGQDSNQPQHF. CDR3 nucleotides: TGTGCCAGCAGTTACTTTGGACAGGATAGCAATCAGCCCCAGCATTTT.

J is TRBJ2-1 and V is TRBV24-1; possible D gene TRBD2, 6 bases. Trimming stripped 5 bases from V and 1 base from J, with 11 bases between. This CDR3 is built from 15 residues. Per the germline V gene, CDR1 is KGHDR and CDR2 is SFDVKD. Here the CDR3 reads CATSGGGLSYNEQFF. DNA of the CDR3: TGTGCCACCAGTGGAGGAGGGCTATCCTACAATGAGCAGTTCTTC.

This chain joins TRBV19 and TRBJ2-5; TRBD2 is a possible D gene (5 bases). This CDR3 has 17 residues. The germline gives CDR1 LNHDA, CDR2 SQIVND (reference sequence). V was clipped by 7 bases and J by 3 bases, with 24 bases between them. The CDR3 DNA reads TGTGCCAGTACTCCCTTCGAGGGCCAAAGAGGAAAAGAGACCCAGTACTTC. Its protein product is CASTPFEGQRGKETQYF.

The chain links TRBV4-3 to TRBJ2-4; TRBD2 matches at 7 bases. The germline CDR1 and CDR2 sequences are LGHNA and YSLEER. V lost 0 bases to trimming and J lost 3 bases; unmatched junction nucleotides: 5. CDR3 length: 16 amino acids. CDR3 DNA sequence: TGCGCCAGCAGCCAAGATCTCGAGCGGGGCAAAAACATTCAGTACTTC. It translates to CASSQDLERGKNIQYF.

This clone was seen a few times. Other DNA variants within this sample encode the same CDR3. V gene TRBV6-6 combines with J gene TRBJ1-3; D might be TRBD1 (5 bases). The CDR3 covers 14 residues. The germline V gene encodes CDR1 MNHNY and CDR2 SVGAGI (reference sequence). V was cut by 5 bases and J by 1 base, with 9 bases left in between. DNA for the CDR3: TGTGCCAGCAGTGGAAGGGGTTCTGGAAACACCATATATTTT. It translates to CASSGRGSGNTIYF.

The chain joins TRBV6-5 to TRBJ1-6, with 7 bases fitting TRBD1. Germline CDR1 reads MNHEY; CDR2 reads SVGAGI. V was clipped by 6 bases and J by 8 bases; unmatched bases: 4. This CDR3 is built from 13 residues. The CDR3 nucleotides read TGTGCCAGCAGGCCTCAGGGGGATTCACCCCTCCACTTT. It encodes CASRPQGDSPLHF.

This chain joins TRBV21-1 and TRBJ1-4; the D segment call TRBD1 is taken from the table without a DNA check. TRBV21-1 is recorded as a pseudogene. CDR3 size: 14 residues. CDR3 sequence (DNA): TGTGCCAGCAGCAAAGCGGTACAGGGAGAAAAACTGTTTTTT. This gives the protein CASSKAVQGEKLFF.

The rearrangement uses TRBV4-3 and TRBJ2-3; 10 positions agree with TRBD2. Germline CDR1 and CDR2: LGHNA and YSLEER. The length of the CDR3 is 17 residues. The V segment lost 0 bases and the J segment 7 bases; nucleotides outside the gene matches: 10. The CDR3 sequence is CASSQDTASGRGNTQYF. The CDR3 region has the DNA TGCGCCAGCAGCCAAGATACGGCTAGCGGGAGAGGTAATACGCAGTATTTT.

The rearrangement joins TRBV7-6 to TRBJ2-7; D might be TRBD1 (6 bases). The ends were cut back, 2 bases at V and 0 bases at J, with 14 bases in the middle. This CDR3 region has 16 residues. Germline V lookup: CDR1 SGHVS, CDR2 FNYEAQ. CDR3 in amino acids: CASSLYDRPSSYEQYF. CDR3 coding DNA: TGTGCCAGCAGCTTATATGACAGGCCGAGCTCCTACGAGCAGTACTTC.

The rearrangement uses TRBV3-1 (or the pseudogene TRBV3-2) and TRBJ2-3, with TRBD2 matching over 7 bases. V lost 4 bases to trimming and J lost 4 bases; unmatched junction nucleotides: 8. This CDR3 is 15 amino acids long. The germline V gene encodes CDR1 LGHDT and CDR2 YNNKEL (reference sequence). The CDR3 loop reads CASSPSGVGADTQYF. The CDR3 coding sequence is TGTGCCAGCAGCCCCAGCGGGGTGGGGGCAGATACGCAGTATTTT.

V and J are TRBV3-1 (or the pseudogene TRBV3-2) and TRBJ2-3, with 13 bases that match TRBD2. Germline V gene lookup returns CDR1 LGHDT and CDR2 YNNKEL (reference sequence). The J segment lost 6 bases and the V segment lost 4 bases, leaving 4 bases of the junction unmatched. This CDR3 has 15 amino acids. The CDR3 reads CASSPGLAGPDTQYF. CDR3 nucleotide sequence: TGTGCCAGCAGCCCGGGACTAGCGGGACCCGATACGCAGTATTTT.

The genes are TRBV18 and TRBJ1-2; possibly TRBD1 for D (5 bases). Germline-derived CDR1 and CDR2 are KGHSH and LQKENI. This CDR3 is 16 amino acids long. Trimming took 2 bases from V and 0 from J, leaving 13 bases between them. DNA of the CDR3: TGTGCCAGCTCACCAGTAACAGGTGAGCCTAACTATGGCTACACCTTC. This translates into CASSPVTGEPNYGYTF.